This is a list of T cell receptor beta chains from one sample in a study of T cells in Graves' hyperthyroidism and ophthalmopathy. MiXCR, run by TCRdb on the multiplex PCR reads, gives a single entry per CDR3 protein. Altogether about 400,000 distinct CDR3 sequences are present, around 14% being singletons, with the ten largest covering around a third. Sequenced: blood. Receptors originate from a woman in her thirties with Graves' hyperthyroidism. The CDR3 runs from the conserved cysteine through the conserved F or W. A D gene is named only where the DNA matches it firmly. Expanded clones get a size class; other rows say once, few or many, or leave the size out.

many,NA,TRBV20-1,TRBJ2-7,13,CSARGPGVHEQYF,TGCAGTGCTAGGGGGCCGGGTGTCCACGAGCAGTACTTC
many,TRBD2,TRBV12-3/TRBV12-4,TRBJ2-1,15,CASTPAGTSYNEQFF,TGTGCCAGCACCCCAGCGGGAACCTCCTACAATGAGCAGTTCTTC
NA,TRBD1,TRBV28,TRBJ2-3,16,CASSPPRGPSTDTQYF,TGTGCCAGCAGTCCCCCCAGGGGGCCTAGCACAGATACGCAGTATTTT
many,TRBD2,TRBV27,TRBJ2-1,14,CASSTGLGSDEQFF,TGTGCCAGCAGTACCGGACTAGGATCCGATGAGCAGTTCTTC
many,TRBD2,TRBV28,TRBJ2-3,16,CASSVTSGTSTDTQYF,TGTGCCAGCAGTGTTACTAGCGGGACTAGCACAGATACGCAGTATTTT
few,TRBD1,TRBV20-1,TRBJ1-1,15,CSAPPRTGLNTEAFF,TGCAGTGCTCCTCCTCGGACAGGGCTGAACACTGAAGCTTTCTTT
many,NA,TRBV28,TRBJ2-1,19,CASSSWGELTISSYNEQFF,TGTGCCAGCAGTTCCTGGGGGGAGCTGACGATCAGCTCCTACAATGAGCAGTTCTTC
NA,NA,TRBV5-6,TRBJ1-1,12,CASSPQDTEAFF,TGTGCCAGCAGCCCCCAAGACACTGAAGCTTTCTTT
NA,NA,TRBV11-3,TRBJ1-1,18,CASSLDYLSVGSNTEAFF,TGTGCCAGCAGCTTAGATTATCTATCGGTTGGGAGCAACACTGAAGCTTTCTTT
NA,NA,TRBV9,TRBJ2-3,15,CASSPSAGKSDTQYF,TGTGCCAGCAGCCCCTCGGCGGGGAAATCAGATACGCAGTATTTT
NA,NA,TRBV3-1,TRBJ2-6,15,CASSQLGSGANVLTF,TGTGCCAGCAGCCAGTTGGGGTCTGGGGCCAACGTCCTGACTTTC
many,NA,TRBV25-1,TRBJ2-1,12,CASSEEGPEQFF,TGTGCCAGCAGTGAAGAGGGGCCTGAGCAGTTCTTC
many,NA,TRBV6-1,TRBJ2-1,15,CASSPPGYQQPEQFF,TGTGCCAGCAGCCCGCCTGGCTACCAACAACCAGAGCAGTTCTTC
many,NA,TRBV28,TRBJ1-2,14,CASIVGGARYGYTF,TGTGCCAGCATTGTGGGAGGGGCACGCTATGGCTACACCTTC
few,TRBD1,TRBV5-1,TRBJ2-1,13,CASSPDRTNEQFF,TGCGCCAGCAGCCCGGACAGGACGAATGAGCAGTTCTTC
many,NA,TRBV24-1,TRBJ2-7,11,CATSDLYEQYF,TGTGCCACCAGTGATTTGTACGAGCAGTACTTC
many,NA,TRBV5-6,TRBJ2-5,17,CASSLGPLALGGETQYF,TGTGCCAGCAGCTTGGGTCCTCTAGCGCTCGGTGGAGAGACCCAGTACTTC
few,NA,TRBV9,TRBJ2-1,16,CASSVGPSHSYNEQFF,TGTGCCAGCAGCGTAGGGCCTAGCCATTCCTACAATGAGCAGTTCTTC
NA,NA,TRBV5-6,TRBJ1-1,11,CASSFGPEAFF,TGTGCCAGCAGCTTCGGACCTGAAGCTTTCTTT
few,TRBD1,TRBV19,TRBJ1-2,14,CASSRGDRAYGYTF,TGTGCCAGTTCTCGGGGCGACAGGGCCTATGGCTACACCTTC
few,NA,TRBV27,TRBJ2-3,16,CASSPLTGVFTDTQYF,TGTGCCAGCAGCCCTCTTACGGGAGTTTTTACAGATACGCAGTATTTT
NA,NA,TRBV7-2,TRBJ2-4,16,CASSTIAAGGKNIQYF,TGTGCCAGCAGCACAATAGCGGCTGGGGGCAAAAACATTCAGTACTTC
NA,TRBD1,TRBV5-1,TRBJ1-1,13,CASMGQPNTEAFF,TGCGCCAGCATGGGACAGCCGAACACTGAAGCTTTCTTT
many,NA,TRBV20-1,TRBJ2-5,14,CSARQPGVRETQYF,TGCAGTGCTAGACAACCGGGAGTCAGAGAGACCCAGTACTTC
many,NA,TRBV11-2,TRBJ2-1,16,CASSLAQSLGWNEQFF,TGTGCCAGCAGCTTAGCTCAGTCCTTGGGTTGGAATGAGCAGTTCTTC
NA,NA,TRBV6-1,TRBJ2-2,13,CASSRGPPGELFF,TGTGCCAGCAGTCGGGGACCTCCGGGGGAGCTGTTTTTT
many,NA,TRBV5-1,TRBJ2-7,14,CASSQAPGVYEQYF,TGCGCCAGCAGCCAGGCTCCTGGGGTCTACGAGCAGTACTTC
many,TRBD1,TRBV24-1,TRBJ2-3,16,CATAPGQGRITDTQYF,TGTGCCACGGCCCCTGGACAGGGGAGGATCACAGATACGCAGTATTTT
many,TRBD1,TRBV7-2,TRBJ1-1,14,CASSPWTGNTEAFF,TGTGCCAGCAGCCCCTGGACAGGGAACACTGAAGCTTTCTTT
NA,NA,TRBV9,TRBJ2-1,15,CASSHGRQSDYEQFF,TGTGCCAGCAGTCACGGCCGTCAGTCCGACTATGAGCAGTTCTTC
NA,NA,TRBV4-1,TRBJ2-3,12,CASSQGSTGQYF,TGCGCCAGCAGCCAAGGATCCACAGGGCAGTATTTT
few,NA,TRBV19,TRBJ2-5,13,CASSQGNVETQYF,TGTGCCAGCAGTCAGGGGAATGTGGAGACCCAGTACTTC
NA,TRBD1,TRBV9,TRBJ1-4,16,CASSVSGGASNEKLFF,TGTGCCAGCAGCGTCTCAGGGGGCGCGTCTAATGAAAAACTGTTTTTT
NA,TRBD1,TRBV12-3/TRBV12-4,TRBJ1-2,17,CASSSRNPGDRVYGYTF,TGTGCCAGCAGTTCAAGAAACCCGGGGGACAGGGTTTATGGCTACACCTTC
few,TRBD1,TRBV6-6,TRBJ1-4,16,CASSYSGGQGGDGLFF,TGTGCCAGCAGTTACTCAGGGGGACAGGGGGGCGACGGACTGTTTTTT
NA,TRBD2,TRBV29-1,TRBJ2-5,14,CSVAGTRGGETQYF,TGCAGCGTTGCTGGGACTAGAGGAGGGGAGACCCAGTACTTC
few,NA,TRBV25-1,TRBJ1-4,16,CASSDASAGRNEKLFF,TGTGCCAGCAGTGACGCTTCGGCAGGCCGTAATGAAAAACTGTTTTTT
NA,TRBD1,TRBV5-5,TRBJ2-6,17,CASSATGGATGANVLTF,TGTGCCAGCAGCGCGACAGGGGGCGCGACCGGGGCCAACGTCCTGACTTTC
few,NA,TRBV29-1,TRBJ2-7,12,CSVGVRSYEQYF,TGCAGCGTTGGGGTCAGGAGCTACGAGCAGTACTTC
NA,NA,TRBV4-1,TRBJ2-5,16,CASSPTSSRETETQYF,TGCGCCAGCAGCCCGACCTCTAGTCGGGAGACGGAGACCCAGTACTTC
NA,TRBD1,TRBV20-1,TRBJ1-2,14,CSAVDRQKLNGYTF,TGCAGTGCTGTGGACAGGCAAAAACTAAATGGCTACACCTTC
NA,TRBD1,TRBV24-1,TRBJ2-5,17,CATSDLPPQGALGTQYF,TGTGCCACCAGTGATTTGCCACCACAGGGGGCTCTCGGGACCCAGTACTTC
many,NA,TRBV11-2,TRBJ2-5,14,CASSQRLDQETQYF,TGTGCCAGCAGCCAACGACTGGACCAAGAGACCCAGTACTTC
NA,TRBD1,TRBV3-1,TRBJ2-6,16,CASSQDRGRGANVLTF,TGTGCCAGCAGCCAGGACAGGGGGCGTGGGGCCAACGTCCTGACTTTC
many,NA,TRBV28,TRBJ1-1,14,CASSLRFGNTEAFF,TGTGCCAGCAGTTTACGGTTTGGGAACACTGAAGCTTTCTTT
many,TRBD1,TRBV11-2,TRBJ2-3,17,CASSRQPGGTSTDTQYF,TGTGCCAGCAGCCGACAACCAGGGGGAACTAGCACAGATACGCAGTATTTT
many,NA,TRBV5-1,TRBJ2-1,16,CASSLASGRSYNEQFF,TGCGCCAGCAGCTTGGCGAGTGGCCGCTCCTACAATGAGCAGTTCTTC
NA,NA,TRBV6-1,TRBJ2-6,18,CASSRKPQGTGGANVLTF,TGTGCCAGCAGTCGTAAGCCTCAGGGAACGGGGGGGGCCAACGTCCTGACTTTC
few,TRBD1,TRBV7-9,TRBJ1-6,15,CASSAWTGGDSPLHF,TGTGCCAGCAGCGCGTGGACAGGGGGCGACTCACCCCTCCACTTT
few,NA,TRBV7-2,TRBJ2-1,15,CASSPTGTTYNEQFF,TGTGCCAGCAGCCCGACCGGGACAACTTACAATGAGCAGTTCTTC
many,NA,TRBV11-2,TRBJ2-3,15,CASSSNRDSTDTQYF,TGTGCCAGCAGCTCCAATCGGGACAGCACAGATACGCAGTATTTT
many,NA,TRBV6-5,TRBJ1-2,14,CASSYLGLADGYTF,TGTGCCAGCAGTTATCTGGGGTTAGCTGATGGCTACACCTTC
NA,NA,TRBV29-1,TRBJ2-1,11,CSVEEVTEQFF,TGCAGCGTTGAAGAGGTCACGGAGCAGTTCTTC
many,TRBD2,TRBV20-1,TRBJ2-5,18,CSARVGLAGSRGKETQYF,TGCAGTGCTAGGGTGGGGCTAGCGGGATCCCGAGGGAAGGAGACCCAGTACTTC
few,NA,TRBV5-1,TRBJ1-1,15,CASSPTGSGYTEAFF,TGCGCCAGCAGCCCTACAGGGAGTGGGTACACTGAAGCTTTCTTT
NA,TRBD1,TRBV19,TRBJ1-1,15,CASSIAGGQGSEAFF,TGTGCCAGTAGTATAGCAGGCGGACAGGGATCTGAAGCTTTCTTT
many,TRBD2,TRBV24-1,TRBJ2-1,16,CATSDELAGELDEQFF,TGTGCCACCAGTGATGAGCTAGCGGGAGAATTGGATGAGCAGTTCTTC
NA,NA,TRBV5-1,TRBJ1-6,15,CASSLRGMNNSPLHF,TGCGCCAGCAGCCTCCGAGGCATGAATAATTCACCCCTCCACTTT
NA,NA,TRBV10-1,TRBJ2-1,14,CASSESSVYNEQFF,TGCGCCAGCAGTGAGTCTAGCGTTTACAATGAGCAGTTCTTC
many,NA,TRBV29-1,TRBJ1-1,14,CSAKRLGSDTEAFF,TGCAGCGCCAAACGCCTGGGGTCTGACACTGAAGCTTTCTTT